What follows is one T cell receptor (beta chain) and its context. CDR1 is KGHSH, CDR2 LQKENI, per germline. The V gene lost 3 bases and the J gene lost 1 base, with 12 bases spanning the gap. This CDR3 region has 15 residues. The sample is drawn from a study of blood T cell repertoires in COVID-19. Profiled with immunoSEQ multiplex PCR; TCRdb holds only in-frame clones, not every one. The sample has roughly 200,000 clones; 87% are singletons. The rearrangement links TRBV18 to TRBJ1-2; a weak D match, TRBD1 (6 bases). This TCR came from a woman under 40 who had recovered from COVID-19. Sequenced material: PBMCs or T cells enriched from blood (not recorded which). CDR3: CASSPSTGFNYGYTF. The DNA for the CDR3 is TGTGCCAGCTCACCCTCGACAGGATTTAACTATGGCTACACCTTC.